Shown below are 29 T cell receptor beta chains from a single sample sequenced in a study of blood T cell repertoires in COVID-19. Only in-frame clones appear in the TCRdb table, and some are missing; sequencing was by immunoSEQ multiplex PCR. Counted here are 75,000 or so clones, 75% to 90% occurring once; the ten biggest clones make up just under 6%. Sequencing was carried out using peripheral blood. These receptors were collected from a man aged 60 to 75 with active or convalescent COVID-19.

This chain uses TRBV5-4 with TRBJ2-1; 11 nucleotides match TRBD1. V shed 3 bases and J 4 bases; nucleotides not matched to a gene: 6. The CDR3 covers 16 residues. The germline V gene encodes CDR1 SGHNT and CDR2 YYREEE (reference sequence). The CDR3 DNA follows: TGTGCCAGCAGCTCCAGGACAGGGGGCGTATACAATGAGCAGTTCTTC. It is translated as CASSSRTGGVYNEQFF.

The chain links TRBV6-1 to TRBJ1-2, with TRBD1 matching over 10 bases. There are 16 residues in the CDR3. V dropped 1 base and J dropped 5; count of bases not matched to a gene: 7. Germline V gives CDR1 MNHNS, CDR2 SASEGT. CDR3 residues: CASSEVRQGARYGYTF. The CDR3 nucleotides read TGTGCCAGCAGTGAAGTCCGACAGGGGGCGCGGTATGGCTACACCTTC.

The CDR3 DNA follows: TGCGCCAGCAGTCCCATTAGCGGGCCTGTCTCCTACGAGCAGTACTTC. Protein sequence: CASSPISGPVSYEQYF. The V call is TRBV23-1, the J call TRBJ2-7, with 7 bases identical to TRBD2. TRBV23-1 is designated an ORF whose function remains uncertain. V gave up 4 bases and J gave up 0 bases; unmatched junction bases: 9. This CDR3 comprises 16 residues.

V and J are TRBV7-2 and TRBJ1-6; 8 bases match TRBD1. The CDR3 spans 16 residues. CDR1 is SGHTA, CDR2 FQGNSA, per germline. V lost 4 bases and J lost 6; bases outside the gene matches: 8. This CDR3 reads CASSSPGQGLNSPLHF. CDR3 in DNA: TGTGCCAGCAGCTCGCCAGGACAGGGACTTAATTCACCCCTCCACTTT.

The V call is TRBV9, the J call TRBJ1-4; D unclear. Trimming left V 0 bases short and J 8 bases short, with 14 bases between. CDR1 SGDLS and CDR2 YYNGEE come from the germline V gene. This CDR3 contains 15 residues. The DNA for the CDR3 is TGTGCCAGCAGCGTAGAGGGAAGCGGGGAGGAAAAACTGTTTTTT. It codes for CASSVEGSGEEKLFF.

V usage is TRBV7-9 and J usage is TRBJ1-1; TRBD1 aligns across 9 bases. Looked up from germline, CDR1 is SEHNR and CDR2 is FQNEAQ (reference sequence). V lost 6 bases, J lost 5 bases, and 7 bases stayed unmatched. This CDR3 comprises 14 residues. The CDR3 DNA follows: TGTGCCAGCAGATCTACAGGGGGCGGAACTGAAGCTTTCTTT. It translates to CASRSTGGGTEAFF.

The genes are TRBV19 and TRBJ1-6; D call uncertain. Germline CDR1 and CDR2: LNHDA and SQIVND (reference sequence). The germline V and J ends were trimmed by 6 bases and 3 bases, with 24 bases remaining between them. This CDR3 comprises 19 residues. CDR3 coding DNA: TGTGCCAGTAGATCGAGGGCAGCCAGTTCCATCAGCTATAATTCACCCCTCCACTTT. Translating it yields CASRSRAASSISYNSPLHF.

The J gene is TRBJ2-5, the V gene TRBV7-9; D ambiguous. CDR1 is SEHNR and CDR2 is FQNEAQ in the germline V gene (reference sequence). This CDR3 region has 14 residues. Trimming removed 5 bases at V and 2 bases at J, with 12 bases between. CDR3 residues: CASSADTLQETQYF. The CDR3 DNA is TGTGCCAGCAGCGCCGACACTCTTCAAGAGACCCAGTACTTC. The entire variable domain, with the rest obtained from reference TRBV7-9 and TRBJ2-5, is as follows: DTGVSQNPRHKITKRGQNVTFRCDPISEHNRLYWYRQTLGQGPEFLTYFQNEAQLEKSRLLSDRFSAERPKGSFSTLEIQRTEQGDSAMYLCASSADTLQETQYFGPGTRLLVL.

This clone is termed medium-sized. V gene TRBV7-6 combines with J gene TRBJ1-2; D perhaps matches TRBD1 (5 bases). The germline V gene has CDR1 SGHVS and CDR2 FNYEAQ. Trimming left V 8 bases short and J 4 bases short, with 20 bases between. CDR3 length: 15 amino acids. CDR3 in DNA: TGTGCCAGCGCCTACCGCCCGACAGACCCCTATGGCTACACCTTC. Translating gives CASAYRPTDPYGYTF.

This chain connects TRBV4-3 to TRBJ2-2; TRBD1 matches 7 bases. Germline trimming cut 2 bases from V and 1 base from J; bases unmatched to any gene: 1. The CDR3 loop spans 15 amino acids. CDR1 LGHNA and CDR2 YSLEER come from the germline V gene. Here the CDR3 reads CASSQRQGNTGELFF. For the CDR3, the DNA is TGCGCCAGCAGCCAAAGACAGGGGAACACCGGGGAGCTGTTTTTT.

V and J are TRBV7-2 and TRBJ2-7, with D perhaps TRBD2 (7 bases). CDR3 length equals 16 residues. Germline V CDR1 and CDR2: SGHTA, FQGNSA. V was cut by 1 base and J by 2 bases, with 15 bases left in between. The chain's CDR3 is CASSLVGGGPAYEQYF. The CDR3 coding sequence is TGTGCCAGCAGCTTAGTGGGCGGGGGCCCCGCCTACGAGCAGTACTTC. Looking up the rest from reference TRBV7-2 and TRBJ2-7 gives the full variable domain: GAGVSQSPSNKVTEKGKDVELRCDPISGHTALYWYRQSLGQGLEFLIYFQGNSAPDKSGLPSDRFSAERTGGSVSTLTIQRTQQEDSAVYLCASSLVGGGPAYEQYFGPGTRLTVT.

The chain employs TRBV19 and TRBJ1-6; the D gene is possibly TRBD1 (6 bases). V dropped 6 bases and J dropped 0 bases, with 15 bases sitting between them. Per the germline V gene, CDR1 is LNHDA and CDR2 is SQIVND (reference sequence). The CDR3 spans 17 residues. The CDR3 DNA reads as TGTGCCAGTAGGGGAGGGGGTGAGGGCTCCTATAATTCACCCCTCCACTTT. Translated, it gives CASRGGGEGSYNSPLHF.

The V and J genes are TRBV7-2 and TRBJ1-2; no reliable D call. The V end was cut by 0 bases, the J end by 13 bases, with 12 bases between. The length of the CDR3 is 12 residues. Germline V gene lookup returns CDR1 SGHTA and CDR2 FQGNSA. The CDR3, as DNA: TGTGCCAGCAGCTTAGCCTCAATCCGAGGCACCTTC. Translation gives CASSLASIRGTF.

The CDR3, as DNA: TGTGCCAGCACCCCTGGGGGGGGGATAACAGCCTACGAGCAGTACTTC. Its protein is CASTPGGGITAYEQYF. The rearrangement uses TRBV11-2 and TRBJ2-7; 7 positions agree with TRBD2. V was clipped by 7 bases and J by 2 bases; unmatched bases: 14. Germline CDR1 is SGHAT and CDR2 is FQNNGV. The CDR3 is 16 amino acids.

V is TRBV24-1 and J is TRBJ2-1; perhaps TRBD2 as D (5 bases). Trimming removed 5 bases from V and 4 bases from J, with 5 bases in between. The germline CDR1 and CDR2 sequences are KGHDR and SFDVKD. The CDR3 has 12 amino acids. Here the CDR3 DNA reads TGTGCCACCAGTGCGGGGTACAATGAGCAGTTCTTC. Amino acids: CATSAGYNEQFF.

This clone has a handful of counts. The rearrangement joins TRBV11-2 to TRBJ2-7, with unresolved D. Between the trimmed V and J ends, which lost 2 bases and 2 bases, there was a span of 10 bases. The CDR3 length is 14 residues. Looked up from germline, CDR1 is SGHAT and CDR2 is FQNNGV. The CDR3 DNA is TGTGCCAGCAGCTTAAAAGCAGGCCCCTACGAGCAGTACTTC. It specifies CASSLKAGPYEQYF.

V gene TRBV6-4 combines with J gene TRBJ1-1, with 9 bases identical to TRBD1. The J segment lost 5 bases and the V segment lost 0 bases, leaving 7 bases of the junction unmatched. Germline loops: CDR1 MRHNA, CDR2 SNTAGT. The CDR3 has 16 amino acids. CDR3 nucleotides: TGTGCCAGCAGTGACTCTCCTGACAGGGGGGTTACTGAAGCTTTCTTT. It yields the protein CASSDSPDRGVTEAFF.

This chain uses TRBV7-2 with TRBJ1-2; no clear D gene. The V end was cut by 5 bases, the J end by 0 bases, with 13 bases between. The CDR3 spans 15 residues. In germline, CDR1 is SGHTA, CDR2 FQGNSA. The CDR3 DNA follows: TGTGCCAGCAGCCCCCCGGGAGCCCCTAACTATGGCTACACCTTC. It translates to CASSPPGAPNYGYTF.

This clone was picked up a small number of times. V gene TRBV3-1 (or the pseudogene TRBV3-2) combines with J gene TRBJ1-1; 9 bases are shared with TRBD1. The V gene's germline CDR1 is LGHDT and CDR2 YNNKEL (reference sequence). Unmatched junction bases numbered 0, after V lost 1 base and J lost 6 bases. This CDR3 comprises 13 residues. The CDR3, as DNA: TGTGCCAGCAGCCAAGGACAGGGGGCTGAAGCTTTCTTT. This codes for CASSQGQGAEAFF.

This clone appeared once. This chain connects TRBV6-6 to TRBJ1-1, with 11 bases that match TRBD1. Trimming at V came to 6 bases and at J to 4 bases, leaving 4 bases not matched to a gene. This CDR3 spans 14 amino acids. Per the germline V gene, CDR1 is MNHNY and CDR2 is SVGAGI (reference sequence). The CDR3 sequence: CASSGTGGPTEAFF. In DNA form, the CDR3 reads TGTGCCAGCAGCGGGACAGGGGGTCCCACTGAAGCTTTCTTT.

This rearrangement joins TRBV7-6 to TRBJ2-3; 8 nucleotides match TRBD2. The V and J ends lost 0 bases and 4 bases, in that order; junction bases with no gene match: 6. The CDR3 loop spans 16 amino acids. From germline, CDR1 is SGHVS and CDR2 FNYEAQ. In DNA form, the CDR3 reads TGTGCCAGCAGCTTAGCGCCAGCGGGGGTGGCAGATACGCAGTATTTT. Residues: CASSLAPAGVADTQYF.

CDR3 sequence (DNA): TGTGCCAGTAGTGCGTCTGGGCGGGGGGGCTCCACTGAGCAGTTCTTC. Its protein is CASSASGRGGSTEQFF. The chain has TRBV19 and TRBJ2-1; 9 nucleotides align to TRBD2. This CDR3 contains 16 residues. Germline-derived CDR1 and CDR2 are LNHDA and SQIVND (reference sequence). The J segment lost 9 bases and the V segment lost 5 bases, leaving 14 bases of the junction unmatched. Full variable domain (missing parts from reference TRBV19 and TRBJ2-1): DGGITQSPKYLFRKEGQNVTLSCEQNLNHDAMYWYRQDPGQGLRLIYYSQIVNDFQKGDIAEGYSVSREKKESFPLTVTSAQKNPTAFYLCASSASGRGGSTEQFFGPGTRLTVL.

The genes are TRBV19 and TRBJ2-7; 11 bases agree with TRBD1. Germline V gives CDR1 LNHDA, CDR2 SQIVND (reference sequence). Losses at the gene ends were 5 bases for V and 3 bases for J; bases not matched to a gene: 6. There are 15 residues in the CDR3. The DNA of the CDR3 is TGTGCCAGTAGTGGGGACAGGGGGATAGGCTACGAGCAGTACTTC. Translated: CASSGDRGIGYEQYF.

V is TRBV10-3 and J is TRBJ2-7; D gene uncertain. The V end lost 3 bases, the J end lost 3 bases, and 9 bases lay between the germline ends. The CDR3 has 13 amino acids. Germline V gives CDR1 ENHRY, CDR2 SYGVKD. CDR3 loop: CAISEVAGYEQYF. In DNA, the CDR3 is TGTGCCATCAGTGAAGTGGCTGGCTACGAGCAGTACTTC.

This clone was counted only a few times. The V and J genes are TRBV6-1 and TRBJ2-7; possible D gene TRBD1, 5 bases. There are 14 residues in the CDR3. V was pared by 3 bases and J by 1 base, with 10 bases between. Germline assignment: CDR1 MNHNS and CDR2 SASEGT. The CDR3: CASSDRDLSYEQYF. As DNA, the CDR3 is TGTGCCAGCAGTGACAGGGATCTATCCTACGAGCAGTACTTC.

This chain links TRBV5-4 with TRBJ1-1; weak D call: TRBD1 (5 bases). CDR3 length: 12 residues. V lost 4 bases to trimming and J lost 11 bases, with 15 bases between them. Germline V CDR1 and CDR2: SGHNT, YYREEE (reference sequence). CDR3 coding DNA: TGTGCCAGCAGCCCAGGGAGGGATCACGCTTTCTTT. The encoded protein is CASSPGRDHAFF.

The chain joins TRBV13 to TRBJ1-2; the D gene is possibly TRBD1 (5 bases). The CDR3 runs 17 residues. Trimming pared 3 bases from V and 4 bases from J, leaving 21 bases between. Germline V lookup: CDR1 PRHDT, CDR2 FYEKMQ (reference sequence). CDR3 DNA sequence: TGTGCCAGCAGCTTTACTGGGGGGGTCCGGAGAGGCTATGGCTACACCTTC. Translating gives CASSFTGGVRRGYGYTF.

This clone was counted ten times or more. The rearrangement uses TRBV5-4 and TRBJ1-1; 7 bases fit TRBD1. V trimming: 0 bases; J trimming: 4 bases; junction bases outside the gene matches: 6. Germline loops: CDR1 SGHNT, CDR2 YYREEE (reference sequence). This CDR3 is 15 amino acids long. CDR3 DNA sequence: TGTGCCAGCAGCTTGGGAGGGGGCGCTGCCACTGAAGCTTTCTTT. Translating gives CASSLGGGAATEAFF.

The V and J genes are TRBV19 and TRBJ2-3; 9 nucleotides match TRBD2. This CDR3 is built from 15 residues. Germline V gene sequence: CDR1 LNHDA, CDR2 SQIVND (reference sequence). V lost 3 bases, J lost 2 bases, and 3 bases stayed unmatched. The chain's CDR3 is CASSISGGTTDTQYF. The DNA for the CDR3 is TGTGCCAGTAGTATCAGCGGGGGGACCACAGATACGCAGTATTTT.